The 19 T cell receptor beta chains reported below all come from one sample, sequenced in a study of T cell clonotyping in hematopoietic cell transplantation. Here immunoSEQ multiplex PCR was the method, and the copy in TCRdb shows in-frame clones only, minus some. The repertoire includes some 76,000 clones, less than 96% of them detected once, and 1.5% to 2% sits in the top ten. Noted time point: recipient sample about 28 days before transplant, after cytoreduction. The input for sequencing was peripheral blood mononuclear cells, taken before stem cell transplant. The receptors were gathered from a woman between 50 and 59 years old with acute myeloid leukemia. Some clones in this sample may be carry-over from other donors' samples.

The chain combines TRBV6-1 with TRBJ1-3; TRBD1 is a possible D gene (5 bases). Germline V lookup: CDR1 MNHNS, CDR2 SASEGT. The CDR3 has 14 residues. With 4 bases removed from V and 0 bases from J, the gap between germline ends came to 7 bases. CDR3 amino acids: CASSGGRSGNTIYF. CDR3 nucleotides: TGTGCCAGCAGTGGGGGCCGCTCTGGAAACACCATATATTTT.

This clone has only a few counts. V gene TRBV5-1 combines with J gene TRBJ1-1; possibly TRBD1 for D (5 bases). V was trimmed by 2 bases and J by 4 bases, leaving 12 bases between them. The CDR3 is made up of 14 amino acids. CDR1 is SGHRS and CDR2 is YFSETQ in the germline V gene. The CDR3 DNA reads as TGCGCCAGCAGCTTTGGGAGGGGTAGCACTGAAGCTTTCTTT. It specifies CASSFGRGSTEAFF.

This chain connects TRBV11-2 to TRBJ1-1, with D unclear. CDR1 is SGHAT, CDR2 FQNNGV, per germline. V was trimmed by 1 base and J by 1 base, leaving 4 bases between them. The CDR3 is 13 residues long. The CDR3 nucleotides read TGTGCCAGCAGCTTAGTCGAGAACACTGAAGCTTTCTTT. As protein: CASSLVENTEAFF. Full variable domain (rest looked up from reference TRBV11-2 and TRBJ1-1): EAGVAQSPRYKIIEKRQSVAFWCNPISGHATLYWYQQILGQGPKLLIQFQNNGVVDDSQLPKDRFSAERLKGVDSTLKIQPAKLEDSAVYLCASSLVENTEAFFGQGTRLTVV.

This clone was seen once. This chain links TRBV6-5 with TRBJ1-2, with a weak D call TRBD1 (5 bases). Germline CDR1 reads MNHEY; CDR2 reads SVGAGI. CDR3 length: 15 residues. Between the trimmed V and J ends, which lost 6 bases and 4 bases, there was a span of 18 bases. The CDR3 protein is CASRLAAGTVYGYTF. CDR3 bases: TGTGCCAGCAGGCTAGCCGCCGGGACGGTCTATGGCTACACCTTC.

In DNA, the CDR3 is TGTGCCAGCACTAGGGACTACGAGCAGTACTTC. Translated, it gives CASTRDYEQYF. This chain links TRBV6-5 with TRBJ2-7; D unresolved. Germline V gives CDR1 MNHEY, CDR2 SVGAGI. This CDR3 has 11 amino acids. Between the trimmed V and J ends, which lost 7 bases and 3 bases, there was a span of 7 bases.

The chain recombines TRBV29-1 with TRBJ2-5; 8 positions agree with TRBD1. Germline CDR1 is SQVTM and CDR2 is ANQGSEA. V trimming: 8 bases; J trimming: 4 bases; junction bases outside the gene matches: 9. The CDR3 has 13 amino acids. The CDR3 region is CSLEAGGRETQYF. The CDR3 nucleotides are TGCAGCTTGGAGGCAGGGGGCCGAGAGACCCAGTACTTC.

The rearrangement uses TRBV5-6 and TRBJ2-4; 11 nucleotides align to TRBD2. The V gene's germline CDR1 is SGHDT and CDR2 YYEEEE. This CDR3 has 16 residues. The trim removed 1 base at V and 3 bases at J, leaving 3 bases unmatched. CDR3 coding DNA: TGTGCCAGCAGCTTGAATAGCGGGGGGGGCAAAAACATTCAGTACTTC. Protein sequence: CASSLNSGGGKNIQYF.

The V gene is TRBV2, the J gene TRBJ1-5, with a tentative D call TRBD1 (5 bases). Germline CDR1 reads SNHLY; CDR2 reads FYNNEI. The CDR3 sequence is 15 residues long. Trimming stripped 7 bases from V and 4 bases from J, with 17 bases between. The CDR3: CASTPGVAPNQPQHF. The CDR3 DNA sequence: TGTGCCAGCACCCCGGGGGTAGCACCTAATCAGCCCCAGCATTTT.

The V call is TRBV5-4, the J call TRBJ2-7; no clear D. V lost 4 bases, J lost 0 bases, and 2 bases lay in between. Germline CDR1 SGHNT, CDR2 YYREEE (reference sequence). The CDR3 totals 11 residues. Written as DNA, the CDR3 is TGTGCCAGCAGCCCCTCCTACGAGCAGTACTTC. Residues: CASSPSYEQYF.

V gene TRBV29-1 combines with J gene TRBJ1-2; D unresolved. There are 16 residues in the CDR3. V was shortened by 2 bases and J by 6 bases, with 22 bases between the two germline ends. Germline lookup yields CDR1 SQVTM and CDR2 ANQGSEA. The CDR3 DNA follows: TGCAGCGTTGAAATTTCCTCGGTCAGCTGGTCCGATGGCTACACCTTC. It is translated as CSVEISSVSWSDGYTF.

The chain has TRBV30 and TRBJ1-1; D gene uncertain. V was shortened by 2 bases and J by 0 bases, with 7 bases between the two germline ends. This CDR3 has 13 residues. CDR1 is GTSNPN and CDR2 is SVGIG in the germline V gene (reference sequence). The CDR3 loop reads CAWSLQVNTEAFF. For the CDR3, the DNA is TGTGCCTGGAGTTTGCAGGTGAACACTGAAGCTTTCTTT.

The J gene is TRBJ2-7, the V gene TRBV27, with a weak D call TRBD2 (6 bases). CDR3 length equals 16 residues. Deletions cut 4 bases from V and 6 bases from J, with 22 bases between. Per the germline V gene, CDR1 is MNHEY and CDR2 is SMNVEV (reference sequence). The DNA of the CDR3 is TGTGCCAGCAGTTCGTACCTCCGGGACTCCGCCCTCGAGCAGTACTTC. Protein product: CASSSYLRDSALEQYF.

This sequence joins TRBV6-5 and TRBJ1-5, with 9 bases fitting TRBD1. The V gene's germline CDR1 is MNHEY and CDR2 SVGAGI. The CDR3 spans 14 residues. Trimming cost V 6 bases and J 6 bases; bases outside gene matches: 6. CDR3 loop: CASRPTGGSQPQHF. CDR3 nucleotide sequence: TGTGCCAGCAGACCTACAGGGGGCAGTCAGCCCCAGCATTTT.

This chain's CDR3 is CSAAGRGGEKLFF. The DNA for the CDR3 is TGCAGCGCCGCGGGCAGGGGCGGTGAAAAACTGTTTTTT. This chain joins TRBV29-1 and TRBJ1-4; a possible D gene is TRBD1 (6 bases). V lost 7 bases and J lost 7, with 16 bases in between. From germline, CDR1 is SQVTM and CDR2 ANQGSEA. The CDR3 runs to 13 residues.

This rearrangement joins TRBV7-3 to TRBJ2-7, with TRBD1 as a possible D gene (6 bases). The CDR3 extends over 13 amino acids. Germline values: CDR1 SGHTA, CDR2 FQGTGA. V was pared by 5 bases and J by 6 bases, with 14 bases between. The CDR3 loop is CASSPDRLSEQYF. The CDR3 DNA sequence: TGTGCCAGCAGCCCCGACAGGTTGTCCGAGCAGTACTTC. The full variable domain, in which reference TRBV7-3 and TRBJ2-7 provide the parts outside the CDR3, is GAGVSQTPSNKVTEKGKYVELRCDPISGHTALYWYRQSLGQGPEFLIYFQGTGAADDSGLPNDRFFAVRPEGSVSTLKIQRTERGDSAVYLCASSPDRLSEQYFGPGTRLTVT.

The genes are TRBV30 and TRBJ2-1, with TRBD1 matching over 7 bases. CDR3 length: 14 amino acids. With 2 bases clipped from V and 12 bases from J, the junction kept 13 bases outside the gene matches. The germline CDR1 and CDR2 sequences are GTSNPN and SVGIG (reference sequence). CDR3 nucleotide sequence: TGTGCCTGGAGTCATCGGGACAGACATGGTTCGCAGTTCTTC. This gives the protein CAWSHRDRHGSQFF.

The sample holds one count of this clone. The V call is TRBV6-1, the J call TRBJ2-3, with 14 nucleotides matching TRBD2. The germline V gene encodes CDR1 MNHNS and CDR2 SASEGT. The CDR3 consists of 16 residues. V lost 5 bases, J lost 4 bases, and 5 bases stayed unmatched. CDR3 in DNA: TGTGCCAGCAGTAAAGGACTAGCGGGAGGACCAGATACGCAGTATTTT. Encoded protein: CASSKGLAGGPDTQYF.

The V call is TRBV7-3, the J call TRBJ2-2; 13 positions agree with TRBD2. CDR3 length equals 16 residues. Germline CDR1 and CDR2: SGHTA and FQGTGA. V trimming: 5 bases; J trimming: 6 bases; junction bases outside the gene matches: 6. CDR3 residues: CASSPRLAGGAGELFF. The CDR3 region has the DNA TGTGCCAGCAGCCCTCGACTAGCGGGGGGAGCCGGGGAGCTGTTTTTT.

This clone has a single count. The CDR3 nucleotides are TGTGCCAGCACTAGCGAGCGGGAGGGCCGGTACAATGAGCAGTTCTTC. This sequence encodes CASTSEREGRYNEQFF. The V and J genes are TRBV5-4 and TRBJ2-1; TRBD2 agrees at 10 bases. The CDR3 length is 16 residues. Germline V CDR1 and CDR2: SGHNT, YYREEE (reference sequence). V shed 6 bases and J 4 bases; nucleotides not matched to a gene: 10. The full variable domain, in which reference TRBV5-4 and TRBJ2-1 provide the parts outside the CDR3, is ETGVTQSPTHLIKTRGQQVTLRCSSQSGHNTVSWYQQALGQGPQFIFQYYREEENGRGNFPPRFSGLQFPNYSSELNVNALELDDSALYLCASTSEREGRYNEQFFGPGTRLTVL.